The next 32 T cell receptor beta chains were all read from a single sample in a study of metastatic and nonmetastatic thyroid tumors. Via MiXCR, TCRdb re-called the PCR reads. The profile shows 20,000 to 25,000 clones, roughly 20% of them singletons. No patient received treatment before thyroid surgery. Input material: adjacent normal tissue. Receptors were obtained from a female donor with papillary thyroid cancer or a benign thyroid nodule (not recorded which). Some clones in this sample may be carry-over from other donors' samples.

This clone turned up a few times. The rearrangement joins TRBV6-4 to TRBJ2-1; no firm D call. The CDR3 has 17 amino acids. The germline V gene has CDR1 MRHNA and CDR2 SNTAGT. Trimming removed 5 bases at V and 0 bases at J, with 17 bases between. The CDR3 DNA follows: TGTGCCAGCAGTAAAACTGTCGCTTTTAGCTCCTACAATGAGCAGTTCTTC. Amino acid sequence: CASSKTVAFSSYNEQFF.

This clone was counted at least ten times. The J gene is TRBJ2-5, the V gene TRBV6-1, with TRBD2 matching 7 bases. The germline V gene encodes CDR1 MNHNS and CDR2 SASEGT. The CDR3 totals 14 residues. The J segment lost 4 bases and the V segment lost 7 bases, leaving 9 bases of the junction unmatched. CDR3 protein: CASTNGGGGETQYF. CDR3 nucleotide sequence: TGTGCCAGCACCAATGGGGGGGGGGGAGAGACCCAGTACTTC.

As for this clone: The junction and the germline gene differ at one end; a read error may be behind it. This rearrangement joins TRBV5-1 to TRBJ1-6; a weak D match, TRBD1 (6 bases). The germline CDR1 and CDR2 sequences are SGHRS and YFSETQ. This CDR3 spans 15 amino acids. The CDR3 reads CSSSSETGSNSPLHF. Here the CDR3 DNA reads TGCTCCAGCAGCTCCGAAACAGGGAGTAATTCACCTCTCCACTTT.

A note on this clone: The conserved final phenylalanine or tryptophan is absent from the CDR3, which likely points to a read error. The limits of the CDR3 on the DNA are not certain, so only TCRdb's listed CDR3 is given. The CDR3 reads CSVRREGNIKYL. The chain employs TRBV20-1 and TRBJ2-4; the D segment call TRBD2 is taken from the table without a DNA check. The CDR3 contains 12 residues when both ends are counted. CDR1 is DFQATT and CDR2 is SNEGSKA in the germline V gene (reference sequence).

CDR3 protein: CSAKETGNNYEQYF. CDR3 in DNA: TGCAGTGCAAAAGAGACAGGAAACAACTACGAGCAGTACTTC. The chain combines TRBV20-1 with TRBJ2-7; D perhaps matches TRBD1 (6 bases). The CDR3 contains 14 residues. Trimming left V 6 bases short and J 3 bases short, with 18 bases between. Germline loops: CDR1 DFQATT, CDR2 SNEGSKA (reference sequence).

This clone was counted many times. V and J are TRBV9 and TRBJ2-2; D gene unclear. Trimming stripped 3 bases from V and 5 bases from J, with 8 bases between. CDR1 and CDR2 (germline): SGDLS, YYNGEE. The CDR3 spans 13 residues. Here the CDR3 reads CASSAFKTGELFF. CDR3 nucleotides: TGTGCCAGCAGCGCCTTCAAGACCGGGGAGCTGTTTTTT.

A remark on this clone: Because the CDR3 is missing its conserved closing phenylalanine or tryptophan, this is likely a read error. The limits of the CDR3 on the DNA are not certain, so only TCRdb's listed CDR3 is given. The genes are TRBV7-9 and TRBJ1-2; the DNA was not compared with TRBD1, the D call given in the table. Inclusive of both ends, the CDR3 amounts to 12 amino acids. Germline V lookup: CDR1 SEHNR, CDR2 FQNEAQ (reference sequence). Here the CDR3 reads CASSFGGRSYPL.

This clone occurred many times. The chain has TRBV28 and TRBJ2-3, with TRBD1 as a possible D gene (6 bases). Trimming took off 6 bases at V and 7 bases at J, with 23 bases between the two ends. Per germline, CDR1 MDHEN and CDR2 SYDVKM. This CDR3 spans 16 amino acids. The CDR3 protein is CASRPLRVQGFNTQYF. CDR3 sequence (DNA): TGTGCCAGCAGACCATTGCGGGTACAGGGTTTTAATACGCAGTATTTT.

This sequence joins TRBV15 and TRBJ1-5; no clear D gene. The CDR3 is 16 residues long. Germline loops: CDR1 LNHNV, CDR2 YYDKDF (reference sequence). For the CDR3, the DNA is TGTGCAACCTCACCAGTAGGCTTCGAGGCAAGTCAGCCCCAGCATTTT. Translating gives CATSPVGFEASQPQHF.

This clone was observed at least ten times. V usage is TRBV19 and J usage is TRBJ2-3, with 12 bases fitting TRBD1. Trimming removed 7 bases from V and 8 bases from J; junction bases left unmatched: 7. Germline-derived CDR1 and CDR2 are LNHDA and SQIVND (reference sequence). CDR3 length: 14 amino acids. Here the CDR3 DNA reads TGTGCCAGTAATGAGGGACAGGGGGCAAGTACGCAGTATTTT. Encoded protein: CASNEGQGASTQYF.

The table lists this clone with a count of one. V gene TRBV20-1 combines with J gene TRBJ2-1, with D possibly TRBD2 on 6 matching bases. The germline V gene has CDR1 DFQATT and CDR2 SNEGSKA (reference sequence). This CDR3 spans 15 amino acids. Trimming pared 6 bases from V and 3 bases from J, leaving 18 bases between. CDR3 nucleotide sequence: TGCAGTGCGCATTCGTCCGCGGGAAGCTACAATGAGCAGTTCTTC. It codes for CSAHSSAGSYNEQFF.

This clone was seen many times. The chain combines TRBV20-1 with TRBJ1-5, with D uncertain. This CDR3 comprises 13 residues. CDR1 DFQATT and CDR2 SNEGSKA come from the germline V gene (reference sequence). Trimming took 2 bases from V and 2 from J, leaving 7 bases between them. This chain's CDR3 is CSARSGGNQPQHF. The CDR3, as DNA: TGCAGTGCTAGATCGGGTGGCAATCAGCCCCAGCATTTT.

The genes are TRBV15 and TRBJ1-5, with no clear D. This CDR3 has 15 amino acids. V lost 3 bases to trimming and J lost 0 bases, with 9 bases between them. Germline CDR1 reads LNHNV; CDR2 reads YYDKDF (reference sequence). The chain's CDR3 is CATSRESHSNQPQHF. In DNA form, the CDR3 reads TGTGCCACCAGCAGGGAAAGCCATAGCAATCAGCCCCAGCATTTT.

In this sample, this clone turned up many times. It may be a read error: a sequence one base away is much more abundant. V is TRBV20-1 and J is TRBJ2-5; 12 nucleotides match TRBD2. The CDR3 length is 16 residues. Germline lookup yields CDR1 DFQATT and CDR2 SNEGSKA (reference sequence). The chain's CDR3 is CNASDFTGLAGETQYF. In nucleotides, the CDR3 is TGCAATGCTAGTGACTTCACGGGACTAGCGGGAGAGACCCAGTACTTC.

This chain links TRBV7-2 with TRBJ1-4, with unresolved D. Trimming shortened V by 5 bases and J by 4 bases, and 17 bases separated the two germline ends. Looked up from germline, CDR1 is SGHTA and CDR2 is FQGNSA. CDR3 size: 16 residues. The CDR3 spells CASSPRPSQYNEKLFF. CDR3 bases: TGTGCCAGCAGCCCCAGACCGTCTCAATATAATGAAAAACTGTTTTTT.

The chain combines TRBV4-1 with TRBJ1-1; D is uncertain. CDR1 is MGHRA and CDR2 is YSYEKL in the germline V gene. This CDR3 comprises 13 residues. Between the trimmed V and J ends, which lost 5 bases and 3 bases, there was a span of 10 bases. For the CDR3, the DNA is TGCGCCAGCAGCTTAAGTGGTGACACTGAAGCTTTCTTT. It translates to CASSLSGDTEAFF.

This chain joins TRBV20-1 and TRBJ2-7; the D gene is possibly TRBD2 (7 bases). The length of the CDR3 is 14 residues. V was pared by 3 bases and J by 4 bases, with 16 bases between. Germline CDR1 and CDR2: DFQATT and SNEGSKA (reference sequence). The CDR3 protein is CSASPLGGGYEQYF. The CDR3 coding sequence is TGCAGTGCTAGCCCGCTGGGAGGGGGGTACGAGCAGTACTTC.

The table lists this clone with a few counts. The chain couples TRBV28 to TRBJ1-2, with a tentative D call TRBD1 (6 bases). V shed 3 bases and J shed 6 bases, with 14 bases lying between them. Per the germline V gene, CDR1 is MDHEN and CDR2 is SYDVKM. CDR3 length: 14 amino acids. The CDR3 DNA reads TGTGCCAGCAGTTTGTCCACAGGGTTCCATGGCTACACCTTC. Amino acid sequence: CASSLSTGFHGYTF.

The CDR3 nucleotides are TGCAGTGCTAGAGATTTGCAGGGGCCAAATTATAGCAATCAGCCCCAGCATTTT. It is translated as CSARDLQGPNYSNQPQHF. This sequence joins TRBV20-1 and TRBJ1-5, with D possibly matching TRBD1 (6 bases). Trimming removed 0 bases from V and 0 bases from J, with 18 bases in between. Germline CDR1 DFQATT, CDR2 SNEGSKA (reference sequence). The CDR3 totals 18 residues.

This clone was observed a few times. At one end, the junction sequence differs from germline, possibly due to a read error. The chain recombines TRBV28 with TRBJ2-1, with TRBD1 matching 9 bases. The germline V gene has CDR1 MDHEN and CDR2 SYDVKM. The CDR3 extends over 16 amino acids. The CDR3: CASTRWAGTGFNGQFF. The CDR3 bases are TGTGCCAGCACACGGTGGGCCGGGACAGGGTTCAATGGGCAGTTCTTC.

This clone qualifies as medium-sized. The J gene is TRBJ2-7, the V gene TRBV6-1; 7 bases map to TRBD1. The CDR3 contains 12 residues. Germline CDR1 and CDR2: MNHNS and SASEGT. The ends lost 5 bases at V and 7 bases at J; junction bases unmatched: 5. CDR3 DNA sequence: TGTGCCAGCAGTACAGGGGATTGGGAGCAGTACTTC. As protein: CASSTGDWEQYF.

Judged by abundance, this clone is medium-sized. The chain combines TRBV27 with TRBJ1-6; a possible D gene is TRBD1 (5 bases). V lost 3 bases and J lost 7, with 7 bases in between. Germline-derived CDR1 and CDR2 are MNHEY and SMNVEV (reference sequence). The CDR3 runs 13 residues. The CDR3 region has the DNA TGTGCCAGCAGTTTTGCAGGGAATTCACCCCTCCACTTT. Its protein is CASSFAGNSPLHF.

Judged by abundance, this clone is medium-sized. This chain uses TRBV27 with TRBJ2-7; 10 bases are shared with TRBD2. CDR3 length equals 14 residues. Germline V CDR1 and CDR2: MNHEY, SMNVEV (reference sequence). The J segment lost 2 bases and the V segment lost 4 bases, leaving 2 bases of the junction unmatched. The CDR3 bases are TGTGCCAGCAGTTGGACTAGCGGAGCCTACGAGCAGTACTTC. Translating gives CASSWTSGAYEQYF.

This clone was seen more than once but under ten times. J is TRBJ2-1 and V is TRBV6-2 or TRBV6-3; TRBD1 or TRBD2 may be the D gene (5 bases each). The CDR3 runs 17 residues. Germline V gives CDR1 MNHEY, CDR2 SVGEGT. The V end lost 7 bases, the J end lost 0 bases, and 19 bases lay between the germline ends. Written as DNA, the CDR3 is TGTGCCAGCACCCCGCCCTTGGGACCTAGCTCCTACAATGAGCAGTTCTTC. This sequence encodes CASTPPLGPSSYNEQFF.

As for this clone: The junction and the germline gene differ at one end; a read error may be behind it. The chain has TRBV5-6 and TRBJ1-1; TRBD1 agrees at 11 bases. The CDR3 covers 14 residues. Germline lookup yields CDR1 SGHDT and CDR2 YYEEEE. CDR3 in amino acids: CANSFPGQGDEAFF. CDR3 DNA sequence: TGTGCCAACAGCTTTCCGGGACAGGGGGATGAAGCTTTCTTT.

Comment on this clone: The junction and the germline gene differ at one end; a read error may be behind it. The genes are TRBV11-2 and TRBJ2-7, with D possibly matching TRBD2 (6 bases). The end of the DNA fits TRBJ2-1 better, so the J call may be wrong. The CDR3 contains 15 residues. CDR1 and CDR2 from the germline V gene are SGHAT and FQNNGV. The CDR3 DNA is TGTGGCAGCAGCCTAACCGGGTCTAGCGACTACGAGCAGTTCTTC. Amino acids: CGSSLTGSSDYEQFF.

This clone is medium-sized within its sample. Within the sample, other DNA sequences also encode this same CDR3. This chain joins TRBV15 and TRBJ2-7; 7 nucleotides align to TRBD2. With 1 base clipped from V and 4 bases from J, the junction kept 4 bases outside the gene matches. There are 14 residues in the CDR3. The germline CDR1 and CDR2 sequences are LNHNV and YYDKDF (reference sequence). Written as DNA, the CDR3 is TGTGCCACCAGCAGAGTGGGAGGGGAGTACGAGCAGTACTTC. Protein: CATSRVGGEYEQYF.

This clone came up a few times. The chain combines TRBV6-1 with TRBJ2-3; 8 bases agree with TRBD2. The ends lost 6 bases at V and 10 bases at J; junction bases unmatched: 6. The germline gives CDR1 MNHNS, CDR2 SASEGT. The CDR3 is 12 residues long. CDR3 coding DNA: TGTGCCAGCAGACCACGGGAGGGCGCGCAGTATTTT. Translating gives CASRPREGAQYF.

This clone is medium-sized. The chain has TRBV10-1 and TRBJ2-1, with a possible D match to TRBD1 (6 bases). Looked up from germline, CDR1 is WNHNN and CDR2 is SYGVQD (reference sequence). Trimming removed 3 bases at V and 6 bases at J, with 12 bases between. The CDR3 length is 14 residues. The CDR3 is CASSERSRGNEQFF. CDR3 nucleotide sequence: TGCGCCAGCAGTGAAAGGTCCAGGGGCAATGAGCAGTTCTTC.

V gene TRBV10-1 combines with J gene TRBJ2-1; 7 positions agree with TRBD2. The CDR3 spans 15 residues. Germline CDR1 WNHNN, CDR2 SYGVQD (reference sequence). Losses at the gene ends were 3 bases for V and 8 bases for J; bases not matched to a gene: 10. The CDR3: CASSEHRIAGDEQFF. Here the CDR3 DNA reads TGCGCCAGCAGTGAACACCGGATAGCGGGTGATGAGCAGTTCTTC.

V usage is TRBV7-2 and J usage is TRBJ1-6, with a possible D match to TRBD1 (5 bases). This CDR3 comprises 13 residues. With 5 bases removed from V and 19 bases from J, the gap between germline ends came to 21 bases. Germline CDR1 is SGHTA and CDR2 is FQGNSA. Here the CDR3 DNA reads TGTGCCAGCAGCAGGGACCGAAATTCACCCCCGCACTTT. Protein: CASSRDRNSPPHF.

This clone was counted a few times. The chain is built from TRBV28 and TRBJ1-2; the D gene is possibly TRBD1 (6 bases). The germline V gene has CDR1 MDHEN and CDR2 SYDVKM. This CDR3 contains 16 residues. The ends were cut back, 4 bases at V and 2 bases at J, with 17 bases in the middle. The CDR3 spells CASSSLDFDRNYGYTF. CDR3 in DNA: TGTGCCAGCAGTTCCCTAGACTTCGACAGGAACTATGGCTACACCTTC.